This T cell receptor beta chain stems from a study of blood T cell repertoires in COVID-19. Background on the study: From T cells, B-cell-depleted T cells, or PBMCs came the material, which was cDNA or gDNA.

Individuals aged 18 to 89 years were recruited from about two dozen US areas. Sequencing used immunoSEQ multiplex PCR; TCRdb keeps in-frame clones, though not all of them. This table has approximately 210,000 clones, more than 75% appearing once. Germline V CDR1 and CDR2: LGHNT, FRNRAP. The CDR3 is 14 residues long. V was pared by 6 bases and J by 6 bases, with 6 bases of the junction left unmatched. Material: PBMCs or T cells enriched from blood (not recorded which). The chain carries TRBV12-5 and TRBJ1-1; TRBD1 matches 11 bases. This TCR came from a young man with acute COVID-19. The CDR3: CASGGTGGSSEAFF. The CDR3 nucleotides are TGTGCTAGTGGAGGGACAGGGGGTAGTTCTGAAGCTTTCTTT.